The rows below give T cell receptor beta chains drawn from one sample of a study of T cells expressing NK-cell markers. TCRdb derives one entry per CDR3 protein from the 5' RACE reads, leaving out DNA. In total, the table holds some 280,000 distinct CDR3 sequences. The sample consisted of blood T cells: a sorted CD56 or NKG2C T cell subset, CD4+ or CD8+ T cells, or bulk PBMC T cells (not recorded which). These receptors were obtained from a man in his late teens or twenties in good health. The CDR3 runs from the conserved cysteine through the conserved F or W.

V gene	J gene	CDR3 protein
TRBV4-1	TRBJ2-1	CASSPGRDRALNEQFF
TRBV30	TRBJ2-1	CAWSDRGNEQFF
TRBV19	TRBJ2-1	CASSIPQGNEQFF
TRBV29-1	TRBJ1-2	CSVDGLSNYGYTF
TRBV12-5	TRBJ1-5	CASGRDNQPQHF
TRBV2	TRBJ1-1	CASSYTGGRTEAFF
TRBV12-3/TRBV12-4	TRBJ2-1	CASSFTRTLTYNEQFF
TRBV11-3	TRBJ2-3	CASSLGTSGDYTQYF
TRBV28	TRBJ2-1	CASRPTGTSFYNEQFF
TRBV7-2	TRBJ2-7	CASSLSPGPSYEQYF
TRBV20-1	TRBJ1-6	CSARDYRDRGNVSPLHF
TRBV5-4	TRBJ2-1	CASSLTGRYEQFF
TRBV4-3	TRBJ1-6	CASSQDQGTLNSPLHF
TRBV20-1	TRBJ1-3	CSARVLYRESGNTIYF
TRBV29-1	TRBJ1-3	CSVPYQGNTIYF
TRBV11-2	TRBJ1-3	CASSRKQGSPGNTIYF
TRBV29-1	TRBJ1-1	CSVAQRQANEAFF
TRBV12-3/TRBV12-4	TRBJ1-6	CASSQTGDGSPLHF
TRBV5-5	TRBJ1-1	CASSLKSPRTEAFF
TRBV20-1	TRBJ2-2	CSARDLAGGTGELFF
TRBV20-1	TRBJ2-1	CSAKYLRGNEQFF
TRBV15	TRBJ2-1	CATSREMSTQGNEQFF
TRBV4-2	TRBJ1-5	CASSQERRQGGQPQHF
TRBV5-1	TRBJ2-7	CASSLSSGTSGIYEQYF
TRBV4-1	TRBJ2-1	CASSQDFGTVYNEQFF
TRBV11-2	TRBJ2-7	CASSLDYRSIEQYF
TRBV9	TRBJ2-1	CASNGQTFDEQFF
TRBV5-1	TRBJ2-1	CASSLDRTNNEQFF
TRBV20-1	TRBJ1-5	CSARESGTGVQPQHF
TRBV6-5	TRBJ2-5	CASSYSWTGRETQYF
TRBV3-1	TRBJ2-2	CASSRLGDTGELFF